Each of the 27 T cell receptor beta chains below was sequenced from the same sample in a study of blood T cells in healthy people across ages. With a J-beta primer mix and a sample-barcoded 5' primer, a second PCR ran 7 to 11 cycles. TCRdb reprocessed the 5' RACE reads via MiXCR and lists one record per CDR3 protein. The data hold roughly 800,000 distinct CDR3 sequences, with more than 25% observed a single time. The same data also contributed to another study, on T cells of mothers and their children.

The sequencing sample was made of blood. Source of these receptors: a boy between 10 and 17 years old in good health.

CDR3 amino acids: CASSLEGTFGYEQYF. The CDR3, as DNA: TGCGCCAGCAGCTTGGAAGGGACCTTCGGATACGAGCAGTACTTC. The chain employs TRBV5-1 and TRBJ2-7; D may be TRBD1 or TRBD2 (5 bases each). The CDR3 has 15 amino acids. Trimming stripped 0 bases from V and 4 bases from J, with 14 bases between. The V gene's germline CDR1 is SGHRS and CDR2 YFSETQ.

The rearrangement uses TRBV7-9 and TRBJ1-1, with D unresolved. V gave up 5 bases and J gave up 0 bases, with 13 bases separating them. The CDR3 is 15 amino acids. The germline V gene encodes CDR1 SEHNR and CDR2 FQNEAQ (reference sequence). The CDR3 spells CASSPTGEMNTEAFF. CDR3 nucleotide sequence: TGTGCCAGCAGCCCGACGGGAGAGATGAACACTGAAGCTTTCTTT.

This clonotype has a handful of counts. The rearrangement links TRBV4-2 to TRBJ1-4; weak D call: TRBD1 (5 bases). Germline V CDR1 and CDR2: LGHNA, YNFKEQ. This CDR3 is built from 17 residues. Between the trimmed V and J ends, which lost 0 bases and 8 bases, there was a span of 19 bases. CDR3 sequence: CASSQDPTGVGNEKLFF. As DNA, the CDR3 is TGTGCCAGCAGCCAAGACCCAACGGGGGTGGGTAACGAAAAACTGTTTTTT.

The chain has TRBV14 and TRBJ1-3; the match to TRBD1 covers 7 bases. The trim removed 4 bases at V and 8 bases at J, leaving 11 bases unmatched. Germline-derived CDR1 and CDR2 are SGHDN and FVKESK. There are 15 residues in the CDR3. The CDR3 loop reads CASSRPGTVVDTIYF. In nucleotides, the CDR3 is TGTGCCAGCAGCCGACCCGGGACAGTTGTGGACACCATATATTTT.

This clonotype was counted many times. The chain uses TRBV28 and TRBJ1-1; D gene ambiguous. Germline CDR1 and CDR2: MDHEN and SYDVKM. V was trimmed by 7 bases and J by 0 bases, leaving 21 bases between them. The CDR3 sequence is 17 residues long. The CDR3, as DNA: TGTGCCAGCACCCACTCGCGGGCCTCACGCATGAACACTGAAGCTTTCTTT. It encodes CASTHSRASRMNTEAFF.

This chain joins TRBV19 and TRBJ2-7; 10 nucleotides match TRBD1. Germline V gives CDR1 LNHDA, CDR2 SQIVND (reference sequence). The CDR3 totals 15 residues. V lost 1 base and J lost 3; bases outside the gene matches: 3. Here the CDR3 reads CASSIAGQGNYEQYF. In DNA, the CDR3 is TGTGCCAGTAGTATAGCGGGACAGGGGAACTACGAGCAGTACTTC.

The chain joins TRBV29-1 to TRBJ2-7, with D possibly matching TRBD1 (5 bases). This CDR3 has 11 amino acids. The V gene's germline CDR1 is SQVTM and CDR2 ANQGSEA. Trimming stripped 5 bases from V and 4 bases from J, with 9 bases between. CDR3 DNA sequence: TGCAGCGTTACACAGGTTTACGAGCAGTACTTC. This gives the protein CSVTQVYEQYF.

This clonotype was observed a single time. This chain joins TRBV7-9 and TRBJ1-2, with 9 positions matching TRBD1. The CDR3 covers 13 residues. Germline CDR1 reads SEHNR; CDR2 reads FQNEAQ (reference sequence). Trimming took 8 bases from V and 4 from J; bases not matched to a gene: 5. CDR3 residues: CASVGQGSYGYTF. The CDR3 region has the DNA TGTGCCAGCGTAGGACAGGGGAGCTATGGCTACACCTTC.

In its sample, this clonotype was seen a few times. This chain joins TRBV10-3 and TRBJ2-5; weak D call: TRBD2 (6 bases). The CDR3 extends over 12 amino acids. The germline V gene has CDR1 ENHRY and CDR2 SYGVKD. V was shortened by 8 bases and J by 3 bases, with 10 bases between the two germline ends. The CDR3 bases are TGTGCCATCGGGGGGTCCGAAGAGACCCAGTACTTC. It translates to CAIGGSEETQYF.

V is TRBV20-1 and J is TRBJ2-6; D gene uncertain. V was shortened by 4 bases and J by 0 bases, with 10 bases between the two germline ends. CDR3 size: 15 residues. Germline CDR1 DFQATT, CDR2 SNEGSKA (reference sequence). CDR3 DNA sequence: TGCAGTGCTAAACGGGCAAGCTCTGGGGCCAACGTCCTGACTTTC. Translated, it gives CSAKRASSGANVLTF.

This clonotype showed up just a few times. The DNA for the CDR3 is TGTGCCAGCAGCCCTAAATTGGGACAGGGGAGGGAGCAGTACTTC. Protein: CASSPKLGQGREQYF. The genes are TRBV14 and TRBJ2-7, with 10 bases matching TRBD1. The CDR3 extends over 15 amino acids. Germline CDR1 SGHDN, CDR2 FVKESK. The junction had 10 bases not matched to a gene; V was cut back by 4 bases and J by 7 bases. Filled out from reference TRBV14 and TRBJ2-7, the complete variable domain reads EAGVTQFPSHSVIEKGQTVTLRCDPISGHDNLYWYRRVMGKEIKFLLHFVKESKQDESGMPNNRFLAERTGGTYSTLKVQPAELEDSGVYFCASSPKLGQGREQYFGPGTRLTVT.

The chain couples TRBV5-1 to TRBJ2-3; TRBD2 agrees at 7 bases. Per germline, CDR1 SGHRS and CDR2 YFSETQ. V shed 0 bases and J 5 bases; nucleotides not matched to a gene: 3. The CDR3 contains 14 residues. As DNA, the CDR3 is TGCGCCAGCAGCTTGGTTGGGGGGGAAGATACGCAGTATTTT. Amino acid sequence: CASSLVGGEDTQYF.

This clonotype was observed a few times. V gene TRBV18 combines with J gene TRBJ2-1; tentatively, D is TRBD1 (5 bases). The germline gives CDR1 KGHSH, CDR2 LQKENI. This CDR3 contains 17 residues. Trimming removed 0 bases at V and 4 bases at J, with 16 bases between. CDR3 sequence (DNA): TGTGCCAGCTCACCACCGATTCTAAGGGGCGCATACAATGAGCAGTTCTTC. This codes for CASSPPILRGAYNEQFF.

The chain recombines TRBV7-9 with TRBJ1-2; no firm D call. V lost 5 bases, J lost 8 bases, and 18 bases lay in between. The CDR3 totals 14 residues. In germline, CDR1 is SEHNR, CDR2 FQNEAQ (reference sequence). The CDR3 is CASSPEGPREGYTF. CDR3 nucleotides: TGTGCCAGCAGCCCGGAGGGTCCTAGGGAAGGCTACACCTTC. Variable domain in full (rest from reference TRBV7-9 and TRBJ1-2): DTGVSQNPRHKITKRGQNVTFRCDPISEHNRLYWYRQTLGQGPEFLTYFQNEAQLEKSRLLSDRFSAERPKGSFSTLEIQRTEQGDSAMYLCASSPEGPREGYTFGSGTRLTVV.

Turning to this clonotype: At one of its ends the junction is not consistent with the germline gene, which may arise from a read error. The chain recombines TRBV15 with TRBJ2-1; TRBD1 agrees at 9 bases. Germline-derived CDR1 and CDR2 are LNHNV and YYDKDF (reference sequence). CDR3 length: 20 residues. In nucleotides, the CDR3 is TGTGCTACCAGCAGCGTTGGGACAGGGAGACTCCGCAAGCCCTACAATGAGCAGTTCTTC. Its protein product is CATSSVGTGRLRKPYNEQFF.

The chain has TRBV18 and TRBJ2-1; a weak D match, TRBD2 (6 bases). Trimming took off 5 bases at V and 4 bases at J, with 9 bases between the two ends. This CDR3 spans 13 amino acids. From germline, CDR1 is KGHSH and CDR2 LQKENI. CDR3 coding DNA: TGTGCCAGCTCAACCGGAGGGTACAATGAGCAGTTCTTC. Translated, it gives CASSTGGYNEQFF.

This clonotype was seen only a few times. This chain links TRBV12-3 or TRBV12-4 with TRBJ1-4; D uncertain. V shed 5 bases and J shed 4 bases, with 11 bases lying between them. This CDR3 is 14 amino acids long. The CDR3 nucleotides are TGTGCCAGCAGTCCCCGACTGGGTAATGAAAAACTGTTTTTT. Amino acid sequence: CASSPRLGNEKLFF.

In this sample, this clonotype turned up many times. The rearrangement uses TRBV6-5 and TRBJ2-7; TRBD1 matches 12 bases. Germline CDR1 MNHEY, CDR2 SVGAGI. The trim removed 4 bases at V and 4 bases at J, leaving 8 bases unmatched. CDR3 length: 16 residues. CDR3 DNA sequence: TGTGCCAGCAGTTCCGCCGGGACAGGGGGCAAGTACGAGCAGTACTTC. This sequence encodes CASSSAGTGGKYEQYF.

The rearrangement links TRBV5-1 to TRBJ1-2; a weak D match, TRBD1 (5 bases). Germline loops: CDR1 SGHRS, CDR2 YFSETQ. Trimming stripped 3 bases from V and 6 bases from J, with 18 bases between. The CDR3 covers 15 residues. In DNA form, the CDR3 reads TGCGCCAGCAGCTCCCGGGACCCGATCATAGATGGCTACACCTTC. It specifies CASSSRDPIIDGYTF.

This clonotype has more than one count but fewer than ten. The genes are TRBV29-1 and TRBJ1-2; maybe TRBD1 (6 bases). V was cut by 4 bases and J by 0 bases, with 18 bases left in between. Germline V gene data show CDR1 as SQVTM and CDR2 as ANQGSEA. This CDR3 spans 16 amino acids. The CDR3 DNA reads as TGCAGCGTTGGTAGGAATGGACAGATTTCTAACTATGGCTACACCTTC. It translates to CSVGRNGQISNYGYTF.

As for this clonotype: One end of the junction is discordant with germline, which a read error may explain. This rearrangement joins TRBV7-7 to TRBJ2-1, with TRBD1 identical over 7 bases. With the DNA end fitting TRBJ2-5 better, the J assignment may be wrong. This CDR3 is built from 14 residues. CDR1 is SSHAT, CDR2 FNYEAQ, per germline (reference sequence). The CDR3 region has the DNA TGTGCTAGCAGCTTAGAGTGGGGCTCAGGGGGCCAGTACTTC. The encoded protein is CASSLEWGSGGQYF.

This clonotype is a singleton in its sample. The J gene is TRBJ1-1, the V gene TRBV7-2; 9 bases map to TRBD1. The CDR3 is made up of 13 amino acids. Germline values: CDR1 SGHTA, CDR2 FQGNSA. V lost 7 bases and J lost 7; bases outside the gene matches: 7. CDR3 in amino acids: CASNLGQGLEAFF. Here the CDR3 DNA reads TGTGCCAGCAACTTGGGACAGGGACTTGAAGCTTTCTTT. Full variable domain (outside the CDR3, taken from reference TRBV7-2 and TRBJ1-1): GAGVSQSPSNKVTEKGKDVELRCDPISGHTALYWYRQSLGQGLEFLIYFQGNSAPDKSGLPSDRFSAERTGGSVSTLTIQRTQQEDSAVYLCASNLGQGLEAFFGQGTRLTVV.

This clonotype was seen just once. This chain connects TRBV7-6 to TRBJ1-1, with TRBD1 matching over 10 bases. The CDR3 has 18 residues. Trimming took 1 base from V and 3 from J; bases not matched to a gene: 11. CDR1 and CDR2 from the germline V gene are SGHVS and FNYEAQ. The CDR3 protein is CASSLGPKTGGDDTEAFF. CDR3 in DNA: TGTGCCAGCAGCTTAGGGCCCAAGACAGGGGGCGATGACACTGAAGCTTTCTTT.

V usage is TRBV6-1 and J usage is TRBJ1-2; 7 bases agree with TRBD1. J was trimmed by 5 bases and V by 5 bases; bases with no gene match: 8. There are 14 residues in the CDR3. CDR1 is MNHNS and CDR2 is SASEGT in the germline V gene. CDR3 DNA: TGTGCCAGCAGTTGGGGACAGCCGACGTATGGCTACACCTTC. Translation: CASSWGQPTYGYTF.

V usage is TRBV6-2 or TRBV6-3 and J usage is TRBJ2-1, with D unresolved. The J call could be wrong; TRBJ2-7 is a better fit for the DNA end. The CDR3 length is 13 residues. The germline gives CDR1 MNHEY, CDR2 SVGEGT. Here the CDR3 reads CASSPGRTYEQYF. The CDR3 bases are TGTGCCAGCAGCCCCGGCAGGACCTACGAGCAGTACTTC.

In the case of this clonotype: The junction shows a germline mismatch at one end, possibly a read error. The gene calls are TRBV20-1 and TRBJ2-5; D is possibly TRBD2 (5 bases). The J call may be wrong; the DNA end is better matched by TRBJ2-7. CDR1 and CDR2 (germline): DFQATT, SNEGSKA (reference sequence). The CDR3 has 14 amino acids. The DNA of the CDR3 is TGCAGTGCTGGGAGTAAGGCCCACTCCTGCGAGCAGTACTTC. As protein: CSAGSKAHSCEQYF.

This chain links TRBV3-1 with TRBJ2-3; TRBD1 agrees at 10 bases. The CDR3 length is 15 residues. CDR1 and CDR2 (germline): LGHDT, YNNKEL (reference sequence). Trimming cost V 4 bases and J 6 bases; bases outside gene matches: 7. For the CDR3, the DNA is TGTGCCAGCAGCCCCGGGACAGGGGAGGCGGATACGCAGTATTTT. Amino acid sequence: CASSPGTGEADTQYF.